What follows are 2 T cell receptor beta chains derived from one specimen sequenced in a study of blood T cell repertoires in COVID-19. TCRdb's table, derived via immunoSEQ multiplex PCR, lists solely in-frame clones and lacks some. The top ten hold around 5.1% of the sample, which has just over 200,000 clones, 60% to 85% seen once. Sequencing input: peripheral blood. These receptors came from a woman in her 70s with acute or convalescent COVID-19.

The chain couples TRBV27 to TRBJ1-1; 7 bases agree with TRBD1. This CDR3 contains 16 residues. The V gene end was trimmed by 5 bases and the J gene end by 0 bases; junction bases not matched to a gene: 9. The V gene's germline CDR1 is MNHEY and CDR2 SMNVEV (reference sequence). The CDR3 DNA follows: TGTGCCAGCAGTCCCGGCAGGGACAGCCTGAACACTGAAGCTTTCTTT. This sequence encodes CASSPGRDSLNTEAFF.

V and J are TRBV10-2 and TRBJ1-1; 11 nucleotides line up with TRBD1. V shed 3 bases, J shed 0 bases, and the junction held 3 bases outside the gene matches. Germline V gene data show CDR1 as WSHSY and CDR2 as SAAADI. The CDR3 totals 16 residues. The CDR3 spells CASSELGQGVNTEAFF. The DNA for the CDR3 is TGCGCCAGCAGTGAATTGGGACAGGGGGTGAACACTGAAGCTTTCTTT.